These 18 T cell receptor beta chains share one sample of origin, sequenced in a study of metastatic and nonmetastatic thyroid tumors. Using MiXCR, TCRdb re-called clones from the PCR reads. The repertoire holds some 90,000 clones, with around 7.8% as singletons. Nobody among the patients had been given any treatment before thyroid surgery. Input material: blood. The receptors were sampled from a female donor with papillary thyroid cancer or a benign thyroid nodule (not recorded which). Some clones in this sample may be carry-over from other donors' samples.

This clone was recorded at least ten times. The V and J genes are TRBV4-1 and TRBJ2-5; 11 bases map to TRBD2. Germline CDR1 MGHRA, CDR2 YSYEKL. The CDR3 totals 16 residues. V trimming: 8 bases; J trimming: 4 bases; junction bases outside the gene matches: 12. The CDR3, as DNA: TGCGCCAGCTCCCTAGCGGGGGGCCCTCGAGGAGAGACCCAGTACTTC. As protein: CASSLAGGPRGETQYF.

The sample holds many counts of this clone. This chain links TRBV11-1 with TRBJ2-3, with 8 bases matching TRBD1. CDR1 SGHAT and CDR2 FQDESV come from the germline V gene (reference sequence). Trimming took 3 bases from V and 4 from J; bases not matched to a gene: 6. The CDR3 runs 15 residues. DNA of the CDR3: TGTGCCAGCAGCTTTGACAGGGGACGCGCAGATACGCAGTATTTT. This translates into CASSFDRGRADTQYF.

This clone was seen at least ten times. This CDR3 is CASSQLPRNTEAFF. The CDR3 nucleotides are TGTGCCAGCAGCCAACTCCCGCGGAACACTGAAGCTTTCTTT. This sequence joins TRBV4-2 and TRBJ1-1; the D is unclear. The V gene lost 2 bases and the J gene lost 1 base, with 8 bases spanning the gap. The CDR3 contains 14 residues. CDR1 is LGHNA and CDR2 is YNFKEQ in the germline V gene.

This clone was detected only a few times. The chain links TRBV6-6 to TRBJ2-1, with 10 bases that match TRBD2. The CDR3 spans 16 residues. From germline, CDR1 is MNHNY and CDR2 SVGAGI (reference sequence). The V gene end was trimmed by 4 bases and the J gene end by 5 bases; junction bases not matched to a gene: 8. CDR3 sequence: CASSSLAGGFHNEQFF. The CDR3 DNA is TGTGCCAGCAGTTCCTTAGCGGGGGGATTCCACAATGAGCAGTTCTTC.

The table lists this clone with many counts. This chain links TRBV4-1 with TRBJ2-1; D is possibly TRBD2 (5 bases). CDR1 MGHRA and CDR2 YSYEKL come from the germline V gene. With 0 bases removed from V and 3 bases from J, the gap between germline ends came to 18 bases. The CDR3 loop spans 18 amino acids. Here the CDR3 DNA reads TGCGCCAGCAGCCAAGATCTTGGTGGCTACCGGGGCTACAATGAGCAGTTCTTC. This codes for CASSQDLGGYRGYNEQFF.

This clone was counted at least ten times. V gene TRBV30 combines with J gene TRBJ2-3; the D gene is possibly TRBD1 (6 bases). CDR3 length equals 15 residues. V shed 4 bases and J shed 2 bases, with 16 bases lying between them. The germline CDR1 and CDR2 sequences are GTSNPN and SVGIG (reference sequence). The CDR3 nucleotides read TGTGCCTGGAAACCGGGACAAATATTCACAGATACGCAGTATTTT. Amino acid sequence: CAWKPGQIFTDTQYF. Full variable domain (rest looked up from reference TRBV30 and TRBJ2-3): SQTIHQWPATLVQPVGSPLSLECTVEGTSNPNLYWYRQAAGRGLQLLFYSVGIGQISSEVPQNLSASRPQDRQFILSSKKLLLSDSGFYLCAWKPGQIFTDTQYFGPGTRLTVL.

There are many counts of this clone. This sequence joins TRBV2 and TRBJ1-2; 8 bases are a match to TRBD1. V trimming: 6 bases; J trimming: 6 bases; junction bases outside the gene matches: 12. The germline gives CDR1 SNHLY, CDR2 FYNNEI. CDR3 length equals 15 residues. The CDR3 spells CASRATGTGFNGYTF. The CDR3 nucleotides are TGTGCCAGCAGAGCAACCGGGACAGGATTTAATGGCTACACCTTC. The whole variable domain, remainder taken from reference TRBV2 and TRBJ1-2, is EPEVTQTPSHQVTQMGQEVILRCVPISNHLYFYWYRQILGQKVEFLVSFYNNEISEKSEIFDDQFSVERPDGSNFTLKIRSTKLEDSAMYFCASRATGTGFNGYTFGSGTRLTVV.

This clone was observed at least ten times. The J gene is TRBJ2-3, the V gene TRBV6-4; D not certain. The CDR3 length is 14 residues. Germline loops: CDR1 MRHNA, CDR2 SNTAGT. V dropped 5 bases and J dropped 2 bases, with 11 bases sitting between them. The CDR3 protein is CASSPSTLTDTQYF. As DNA, the CDR3 is TGTGCCAGCAGTCCCTCGACTCTCACAGATACGCAGTATTTT.

Note on this clone: This sample also contains other DNA sequences that code for the same CDR3. The chain links TRBV6-1 to TRBJ2-3, with a weak D call TRBD1 (6 bases). The CDR3 has 14 amino acids. Germline loops: CDR1 MNHNS, CDR2 SASEGT. Trimming removed 4 bases at V and 2 bases at J, with 10 bases between. The CDR3 bases are TGTGCCAGCAGTGCAGGGGACGCCACAGATACGCAGTATTTT. As protein: CASSAGDATDTQYF.

This clone has ten or more counts. The V and J genes are TRBV19 and TRBJ1-5; TRBD1 matches at 9 bases. J lost 9 bases, V lost 1 base, and 4 bases had no gene match. Germline CDR1 and CDR2: LNHDA and SQIVND (reference sequence). The CDR3 loop spans 14 amino acids. The CDR3 DNA reads as TGTGCCAGTAGTATAGGGACAGGGGTTCGGCCCCAGCATTTT. Translation gives CASSIGTGVRPQHF. The whole variable domain, remainder taken from reference TRBV19 and TRBJ1-5, is DGGITQSPKYLFRKEGQNVTLSCEQNLNHDAMYWYRQDPGQGLRLIYYSQIVNDFQKGDIAEGYSVSREKKESFPLTVTSAQKNPTAFYLCASSIGTGVRPQHFGDGTRLSIL.

By sample fraction, this clone is medium-sized. The rearrangement joins TRBV12-3 or TRBV12-4 to TRBJ2-2; weak D call: TRBD2 (5 bases). Trimming took 4 bases from V and 4 from J, leaving 16 bases between them. CDR3 length: 16 residues. CDR3 sequence reads: CASSSQVGVSTGELFF. The CDR3 DNA reads TGTGCCAGCAGTTCCCAGGTCGGGGTGAGCACCGGGGAGCTGTTTTTT.

This clone came up many times. This rearrangement joins TRBV9 to TRBJ2-3; D not certain. Looked up from germline, CDR1 is SGDLS and CDR2 is YYNGEE. The CDR3 has 14 amino acids. V was shortened by 0 bases and J by 4 bases, with 9 bases between the two germline ends. CDR3 region: CASSVGARPDTQYF. The CDR3 DNA reads TGTGCCAGCAGCGTAGGGGCGCGCCCAGATACGCAGTATTTT.

This clone was seen repeatedly, ten times or more. The rearrangement joins TRBV9 to TRBJ2-5; 9 bases line up with TRBD2. The CDR3 spans 16 residues. Germline values: CDR1 SGDLS, CDR2 YYNGEE. With V trimmed by 0 bases and J by 5 bases, 8 bases remained unmatched. The CDR3 is CASSVGSSGGRETQYF. The CDR3 region has the DNA TGTGCCAGCAGCGTAGGGAGTAGCGGGGGTCGGGAGACCCAGTACTTC.

This clone was seen ten or more times. The V and J genes are TRBV27 and TRBJ2-3; D is unclear. Per germline, CDR1 MNHEY and CDR2 SMNVEV (reference sequence). Trimming pared 1 base from V and 5 bases from J, leaving 10 bases between. The CDR3 is 14 amino acids. The CDR3 is CASSLWVKEDTQYF. The CDR3 DNA reads TGTGCCAGCAGTTTATGGGTAAAGGAAGATACGCAGTATTTT.

This clone came up many times. The gene calls are TRBV5-4 and TRBJ2-3; tentatively, D is TRBD1 (5 bases). This CDR3 comprises 15 residues. The V end lost 0 bases, the J end lost 2 bases, and 10 bases lay between the germline ends. The V gene's germline CDR1 is SGHNT and CDR2 YYREEE (reference sequence). The chain's CDR3 is CASSLETASTDTQYF. In DNA, the CDR3 is TGTGCCAGCAGCTTGGAGACAGCCTCCACAGATACGCAGTATTTT. Full variable domain (remainder filled in from reference TRBV5-4 and TRBJ2-3): ETGVTQSPTHLIKTRGQQVTLRCSSQSGHNTVSWYQQALGQGPQFIFQYYREEENGRGNFPPRFSGLQFPNYSSELNVNALELDDSALYLCASSLETASTDTQYFGPGTRLTVL.

The rearrangement links TRBV10-3 to TRBJ1-6; perhaps TRBD1 as D (6 bases). The length of the CDR3 is 15 residues. The germline CDR1 and CDR2 sequences are ENHRY and SYGVKD. Trimming took off 3 bases at V and 8 bases at J, with 14 bases between the two ends. CDR3 bases: TGTGCCATCAGTGATCGGGCAGGGGTATATTCACCCCTCCACTTT. This translates into CAISDRAGVYSPLHF.

The sample holds a few counts of this clone. The CDR3 nucleotides are TGTGCCAGCAGCCTGCAGGGAGGCAATCAGCCCCAGCATTTT. Residues: CASSLQGGNQPQHF. This chain connects TRBV6-2 or TRBV6-3 to TRBJ1-5; D is possibly TRBD1 (5 bases). The ends were cut back, 6 bases at V and 2 bases at J, with 11 bases in the middle. The germline V gene encodes CDR1 MNHEY and CDR2 SVGEGT. The length of the CDR3 is 14 residues.

This clone was seen repeatedly, ten times or more. The DNA of the CDR3 is TGCAGTGCTAGGGGCCTAGCGGGGCTGAACACCGGGGAGCTGTTTTTT. Its translation: CSARGLAGLNTGELFF. The gene calls are TRBV20-1 and TRBJ2-2; TRBD2 matches 9 bases. The junction had 6 bases not matched to a gene; V was cut back by 3 bases and J by 1 base. This CDR3 is 16 amino acids long. Germline V gene lookup returns CDR1 DFQATT and CDR2 SNEGSKA (reference sequence).